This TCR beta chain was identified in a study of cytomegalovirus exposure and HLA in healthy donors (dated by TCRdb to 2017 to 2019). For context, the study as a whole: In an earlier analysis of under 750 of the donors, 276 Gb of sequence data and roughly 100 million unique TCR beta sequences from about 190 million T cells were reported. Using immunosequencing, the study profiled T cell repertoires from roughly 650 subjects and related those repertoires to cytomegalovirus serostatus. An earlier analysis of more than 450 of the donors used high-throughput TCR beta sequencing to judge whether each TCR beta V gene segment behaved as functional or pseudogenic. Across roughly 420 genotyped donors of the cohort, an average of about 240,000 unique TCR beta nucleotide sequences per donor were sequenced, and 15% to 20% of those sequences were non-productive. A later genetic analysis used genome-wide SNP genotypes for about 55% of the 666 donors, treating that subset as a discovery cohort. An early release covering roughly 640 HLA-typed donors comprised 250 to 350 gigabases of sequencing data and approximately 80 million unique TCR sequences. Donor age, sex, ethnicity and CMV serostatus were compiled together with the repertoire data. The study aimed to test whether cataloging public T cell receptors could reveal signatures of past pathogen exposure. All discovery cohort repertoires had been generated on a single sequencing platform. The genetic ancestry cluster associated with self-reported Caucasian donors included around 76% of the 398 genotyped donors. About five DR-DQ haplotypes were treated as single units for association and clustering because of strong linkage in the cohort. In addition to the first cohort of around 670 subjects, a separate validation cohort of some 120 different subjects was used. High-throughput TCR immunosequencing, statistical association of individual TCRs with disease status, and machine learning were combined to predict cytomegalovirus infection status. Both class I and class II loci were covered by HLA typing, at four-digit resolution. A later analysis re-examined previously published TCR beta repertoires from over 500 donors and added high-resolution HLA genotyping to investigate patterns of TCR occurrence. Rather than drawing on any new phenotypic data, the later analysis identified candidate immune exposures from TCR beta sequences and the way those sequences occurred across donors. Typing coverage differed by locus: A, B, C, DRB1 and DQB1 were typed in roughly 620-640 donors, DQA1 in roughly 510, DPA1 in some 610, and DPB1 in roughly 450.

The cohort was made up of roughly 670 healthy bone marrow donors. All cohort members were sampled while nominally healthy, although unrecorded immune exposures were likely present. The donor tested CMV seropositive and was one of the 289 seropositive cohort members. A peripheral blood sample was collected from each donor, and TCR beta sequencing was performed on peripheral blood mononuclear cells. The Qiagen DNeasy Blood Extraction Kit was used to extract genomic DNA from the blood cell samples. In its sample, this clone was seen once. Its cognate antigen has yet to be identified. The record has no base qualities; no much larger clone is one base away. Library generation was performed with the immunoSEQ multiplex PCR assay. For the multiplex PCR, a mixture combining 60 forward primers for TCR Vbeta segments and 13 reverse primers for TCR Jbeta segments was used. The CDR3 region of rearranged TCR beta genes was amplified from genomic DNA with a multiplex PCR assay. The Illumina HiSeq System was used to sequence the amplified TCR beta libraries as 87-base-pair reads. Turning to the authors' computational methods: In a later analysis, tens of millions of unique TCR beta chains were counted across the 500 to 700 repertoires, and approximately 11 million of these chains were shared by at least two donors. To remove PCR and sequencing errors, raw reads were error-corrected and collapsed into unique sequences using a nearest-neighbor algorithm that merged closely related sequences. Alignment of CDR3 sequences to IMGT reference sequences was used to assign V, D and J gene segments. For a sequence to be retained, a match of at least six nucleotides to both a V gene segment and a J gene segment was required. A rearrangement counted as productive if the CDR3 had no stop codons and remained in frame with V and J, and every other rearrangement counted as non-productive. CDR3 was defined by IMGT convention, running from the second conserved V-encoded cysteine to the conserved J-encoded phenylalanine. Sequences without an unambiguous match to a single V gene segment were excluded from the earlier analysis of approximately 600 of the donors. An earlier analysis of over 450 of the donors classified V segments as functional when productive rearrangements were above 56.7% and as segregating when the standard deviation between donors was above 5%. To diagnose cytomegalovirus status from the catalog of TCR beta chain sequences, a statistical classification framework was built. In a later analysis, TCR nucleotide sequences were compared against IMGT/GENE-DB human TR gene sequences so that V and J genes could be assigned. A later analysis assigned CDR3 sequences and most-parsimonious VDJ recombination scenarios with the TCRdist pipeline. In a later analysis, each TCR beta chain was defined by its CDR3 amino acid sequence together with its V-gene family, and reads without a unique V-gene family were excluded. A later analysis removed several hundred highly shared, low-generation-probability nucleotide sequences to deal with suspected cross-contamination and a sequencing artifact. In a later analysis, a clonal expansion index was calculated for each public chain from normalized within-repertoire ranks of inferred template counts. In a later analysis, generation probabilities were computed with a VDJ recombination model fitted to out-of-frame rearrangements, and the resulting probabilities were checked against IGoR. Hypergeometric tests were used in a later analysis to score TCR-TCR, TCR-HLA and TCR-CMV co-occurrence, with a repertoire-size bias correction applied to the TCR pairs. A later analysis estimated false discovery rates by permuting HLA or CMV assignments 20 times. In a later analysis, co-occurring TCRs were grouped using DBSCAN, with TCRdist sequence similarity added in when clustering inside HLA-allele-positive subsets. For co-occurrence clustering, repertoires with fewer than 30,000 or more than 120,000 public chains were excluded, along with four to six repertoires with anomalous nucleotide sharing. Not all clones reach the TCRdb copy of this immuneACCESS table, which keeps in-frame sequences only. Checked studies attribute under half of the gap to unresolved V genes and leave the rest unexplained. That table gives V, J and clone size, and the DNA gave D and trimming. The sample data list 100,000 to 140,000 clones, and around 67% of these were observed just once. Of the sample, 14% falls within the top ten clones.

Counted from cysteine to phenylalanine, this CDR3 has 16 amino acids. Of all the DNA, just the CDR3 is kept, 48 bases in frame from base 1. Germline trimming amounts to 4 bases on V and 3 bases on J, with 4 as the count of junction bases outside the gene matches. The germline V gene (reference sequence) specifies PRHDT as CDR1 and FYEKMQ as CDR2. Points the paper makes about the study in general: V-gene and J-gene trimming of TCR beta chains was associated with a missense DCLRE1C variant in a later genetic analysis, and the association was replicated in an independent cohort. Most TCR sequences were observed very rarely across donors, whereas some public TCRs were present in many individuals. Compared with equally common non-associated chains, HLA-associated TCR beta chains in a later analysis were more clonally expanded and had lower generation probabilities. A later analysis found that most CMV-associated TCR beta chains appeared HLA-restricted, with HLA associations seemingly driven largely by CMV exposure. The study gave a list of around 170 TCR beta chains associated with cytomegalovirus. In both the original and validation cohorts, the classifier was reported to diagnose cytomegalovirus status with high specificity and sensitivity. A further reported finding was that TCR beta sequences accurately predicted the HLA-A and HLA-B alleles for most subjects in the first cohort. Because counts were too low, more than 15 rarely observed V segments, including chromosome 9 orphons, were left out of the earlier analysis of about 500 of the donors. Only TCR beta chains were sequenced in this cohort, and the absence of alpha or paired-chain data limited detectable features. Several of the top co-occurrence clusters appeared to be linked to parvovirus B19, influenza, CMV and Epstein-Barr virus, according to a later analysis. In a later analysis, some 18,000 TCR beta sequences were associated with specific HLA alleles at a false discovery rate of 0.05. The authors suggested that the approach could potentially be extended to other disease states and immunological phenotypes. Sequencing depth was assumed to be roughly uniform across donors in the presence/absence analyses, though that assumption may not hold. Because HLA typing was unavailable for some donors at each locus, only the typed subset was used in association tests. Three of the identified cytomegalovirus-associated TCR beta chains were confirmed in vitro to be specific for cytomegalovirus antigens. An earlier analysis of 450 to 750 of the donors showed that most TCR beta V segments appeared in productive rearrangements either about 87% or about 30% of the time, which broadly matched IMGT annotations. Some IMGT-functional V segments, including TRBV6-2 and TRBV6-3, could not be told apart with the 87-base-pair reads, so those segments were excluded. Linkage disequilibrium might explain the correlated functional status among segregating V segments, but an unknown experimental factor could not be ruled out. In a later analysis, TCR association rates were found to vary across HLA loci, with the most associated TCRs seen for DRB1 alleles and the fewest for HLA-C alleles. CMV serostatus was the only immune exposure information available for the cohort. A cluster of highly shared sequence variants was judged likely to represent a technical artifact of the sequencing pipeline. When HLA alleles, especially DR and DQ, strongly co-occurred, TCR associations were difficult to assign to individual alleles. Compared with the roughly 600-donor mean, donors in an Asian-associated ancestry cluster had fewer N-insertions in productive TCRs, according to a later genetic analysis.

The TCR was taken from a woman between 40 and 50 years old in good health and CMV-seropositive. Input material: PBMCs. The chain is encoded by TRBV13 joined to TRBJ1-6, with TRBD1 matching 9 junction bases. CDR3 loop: CASSSTDRGYNSPLHF. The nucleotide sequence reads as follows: TGTGCCAGCAGCTCCACGGACAGGGGCTATAATTCACCCCTCCACTTT.